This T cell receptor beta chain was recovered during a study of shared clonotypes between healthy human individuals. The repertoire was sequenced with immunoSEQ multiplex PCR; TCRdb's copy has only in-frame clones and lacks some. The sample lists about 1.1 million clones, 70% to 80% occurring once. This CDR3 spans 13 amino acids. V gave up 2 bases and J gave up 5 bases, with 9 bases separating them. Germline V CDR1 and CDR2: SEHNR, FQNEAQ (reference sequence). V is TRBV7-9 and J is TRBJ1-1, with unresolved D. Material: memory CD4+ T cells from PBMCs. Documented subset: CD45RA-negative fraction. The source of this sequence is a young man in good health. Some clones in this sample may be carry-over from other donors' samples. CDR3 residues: CASSLQGQTEAFF. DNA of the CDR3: TGTGCCAGCAGCTTACAAGGCCAGACTGAAGCTTTCTTT.